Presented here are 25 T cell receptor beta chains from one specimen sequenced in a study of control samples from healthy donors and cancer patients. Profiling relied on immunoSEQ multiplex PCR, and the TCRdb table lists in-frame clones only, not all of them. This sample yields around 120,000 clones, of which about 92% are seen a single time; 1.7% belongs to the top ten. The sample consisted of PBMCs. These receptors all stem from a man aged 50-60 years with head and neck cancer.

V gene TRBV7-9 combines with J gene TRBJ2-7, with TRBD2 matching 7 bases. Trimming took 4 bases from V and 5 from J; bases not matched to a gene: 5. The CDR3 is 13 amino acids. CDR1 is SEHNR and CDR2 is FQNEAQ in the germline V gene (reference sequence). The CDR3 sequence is CASSWTSSHEQYF. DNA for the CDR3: TGTGCCAGCAGCTGGACTAGTTCCCACGAGCAGTACTTC.

CDR3 DNA: TGCGCCAGCAGCTTGGGCGGGGCCGGACAAGAGACCCAGTACTTC. Protein: CASSLGGAGQETQYF. This sequence joins TRBV5-1 and TRBJ2-5; the D gene is possibly TRBD2 (6 bases). The CDR3 contains 15 residues. CDR1 is SGHRS, CDR2 YFSETQ, per germline. Trimming removed 0 bases at V and 2 bases at J, with 11 bases between.

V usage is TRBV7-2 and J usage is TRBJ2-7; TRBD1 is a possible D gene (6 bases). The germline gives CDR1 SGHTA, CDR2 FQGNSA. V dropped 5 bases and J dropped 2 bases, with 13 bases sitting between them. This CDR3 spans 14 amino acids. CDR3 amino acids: CASSLGHGPYEQYF. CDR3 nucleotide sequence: TGTGCCAGCAGCCTGGGACATGGCCCCTACGAGCAGTACTTC.

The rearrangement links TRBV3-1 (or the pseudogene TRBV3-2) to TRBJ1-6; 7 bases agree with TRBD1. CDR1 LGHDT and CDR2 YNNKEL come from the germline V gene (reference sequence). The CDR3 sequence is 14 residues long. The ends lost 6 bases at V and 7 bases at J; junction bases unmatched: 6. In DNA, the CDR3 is TGTGCCAGCAGGGTGACAGGGAGGAATTCACCCCTCCACTTT. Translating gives CASRVTGRNSPLHF.

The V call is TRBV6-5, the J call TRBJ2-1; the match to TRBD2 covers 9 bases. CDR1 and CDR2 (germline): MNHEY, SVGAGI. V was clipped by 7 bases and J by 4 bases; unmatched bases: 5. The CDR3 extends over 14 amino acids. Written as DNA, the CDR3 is TGTGCCAGCATTAGCGGGGGCTATTACAATGAGCAGTTCTTC. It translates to CASISGGYYNEQFF.

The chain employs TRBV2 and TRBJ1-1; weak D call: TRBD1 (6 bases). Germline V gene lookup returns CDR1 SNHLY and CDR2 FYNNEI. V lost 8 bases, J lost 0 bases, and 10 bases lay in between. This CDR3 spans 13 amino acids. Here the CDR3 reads CASEGGLNTEAFF. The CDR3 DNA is TGTGCCAGCGAAGGGGGTTTGAACACTGAAGCTTTCTTT.

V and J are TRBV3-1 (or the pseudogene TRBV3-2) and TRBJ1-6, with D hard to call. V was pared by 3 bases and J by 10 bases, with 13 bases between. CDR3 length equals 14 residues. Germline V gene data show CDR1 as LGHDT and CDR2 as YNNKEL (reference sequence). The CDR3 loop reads CASSQPGKDSPLHF. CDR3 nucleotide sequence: TGTGCCAGCAGCCAGCCAGGAAAGGACTCACCCCTCCACTTT.

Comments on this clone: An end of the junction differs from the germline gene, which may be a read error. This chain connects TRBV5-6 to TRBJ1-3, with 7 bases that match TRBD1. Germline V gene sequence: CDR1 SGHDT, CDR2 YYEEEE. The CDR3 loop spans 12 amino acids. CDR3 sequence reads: CASSPGTVVFDF. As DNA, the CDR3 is TGTGCCAGCAGCCCGGGGACAGTCGTTTTTGATTTT. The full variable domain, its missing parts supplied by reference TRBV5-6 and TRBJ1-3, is DAGVTQSPTHLIKTRGQQVTLRCSPKSGHDTVSWYQQALGQGPQFIFQYYEEEERQRGNFPDRFSGHQFPNYSSELNVNALLLGDSALYLCASSPGTVVFDFGEGSWLTVV.

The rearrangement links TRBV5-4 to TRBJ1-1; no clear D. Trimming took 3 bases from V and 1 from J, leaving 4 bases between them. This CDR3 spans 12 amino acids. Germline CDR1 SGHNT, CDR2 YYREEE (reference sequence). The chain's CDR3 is CASSYGNTEAFF. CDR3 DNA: TGTGCCAGCAGCTATGGGAACACTGAAGCTTTCTTT. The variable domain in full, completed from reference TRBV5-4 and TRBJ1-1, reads ETGVTQSPTHLIKTRGQQVTLRCSSQSGHNTVSWYQQALGQGPQFIFQYYREEENGRGNFPPRFSGLQFPNYSSELNVNALELDDSALYLCASSYGNTEAFFGQGTRLTVV.

CDR3: CASSLSSGKAFF. In DNA, the CDR3 is TGTGCCAGCAGTTTATCATCGGGGAAAGCTTTCTTT. The chain employs TRBV27 and TRBJ1-1, with D unresolved. The CDR3 spans 12 residues. Trimming took 0 bases from V and 9 from J, leaving 8 bases between them. CDR1 is MNHEY, CDR2 SMNVEV, per germline (reference sequence).

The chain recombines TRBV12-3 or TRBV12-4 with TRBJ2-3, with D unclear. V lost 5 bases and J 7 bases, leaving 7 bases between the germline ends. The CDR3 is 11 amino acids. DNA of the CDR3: TGTGCCAGCAGTCGAAGTTATACGCAGTATTTT. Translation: CASSRSYTQYF.

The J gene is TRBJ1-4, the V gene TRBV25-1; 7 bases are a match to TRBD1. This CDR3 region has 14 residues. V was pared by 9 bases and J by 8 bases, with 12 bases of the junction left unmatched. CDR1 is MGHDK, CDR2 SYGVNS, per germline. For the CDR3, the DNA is TGTGCCAGTTCCCGGACAGGTAAAGGGGAAAAACTGTTTTTT. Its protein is CASSRTGKGEKLFF.

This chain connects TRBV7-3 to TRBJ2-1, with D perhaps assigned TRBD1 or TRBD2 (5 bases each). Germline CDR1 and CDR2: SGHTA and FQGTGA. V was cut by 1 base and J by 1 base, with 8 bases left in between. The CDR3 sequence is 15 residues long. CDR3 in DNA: TGTGCCAGCAGCTTAATTGGGGGTTCCTACAATGAGCAGTTCTTC. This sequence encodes CASSLIGGSYNEQFF. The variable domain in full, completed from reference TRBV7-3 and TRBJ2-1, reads GAGVSQTPSNKVTEKGKYVELRCDPISGHTALYWYRQSLGQGPEFLIYFQGTGAADDSGLPNDRFFAVRPEGSVSTLKIQRTERGDSAVYLCASSLIGGSYNEQFFGPGTRLTVL.

The CDR3 sequence is CASSYSWMRAKGDEQFF. Here the CDR3 DNA reads TGTGCCAGCAGTTACTCGTGGATGAGGGCAAAAGGCGATGAGCAGTTCTTC. The chain employs TRBV6-2 or TRBV6-3 and TRBJ2-1; TRBD2 might be the D (5 bases). Trimming removed 0 bases at V and 8 bases at J, with 20 bases between. From germline, CDR1 is MNHEY and CDR2 SVGEGT. The CDR3 is made up of 17 amino acids.

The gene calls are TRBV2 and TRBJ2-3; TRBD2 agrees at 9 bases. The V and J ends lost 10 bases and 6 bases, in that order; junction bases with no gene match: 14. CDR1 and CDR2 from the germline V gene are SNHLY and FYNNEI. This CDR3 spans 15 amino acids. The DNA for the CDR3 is TGTGCCAACGCAGGGGAGGGACTAGCAGGTGATACGCAGTATTTT. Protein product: CANAGEGLAGDTQYF.

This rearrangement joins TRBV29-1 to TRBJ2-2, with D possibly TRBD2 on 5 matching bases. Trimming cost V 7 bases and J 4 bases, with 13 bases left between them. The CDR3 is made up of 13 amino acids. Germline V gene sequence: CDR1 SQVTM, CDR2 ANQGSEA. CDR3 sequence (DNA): TGCAGCGCTGGGAGTGGAGGCACCGGGGAGCTGTTTTTT. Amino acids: CSAGSGGTGELFF.

CDR3 sequence (DNA): TGTGCCAGCAGCGAAACTAGCGGGGGGAGTCTTTACAATGAGCAGTTCTTC. It yields the protein CASSETSGGSLYNEQFF. The chain combines TRBV5-5 with TRBJ2-1; 12 bases fit TRBD2. This CDR3 has 17 amino acids. The trim removed 4 bases at V and 4 bases at J, leaving 9 bases unmatched. The germline CDR1 and CDR2 sequences are SGHKS and YYEKEE (reference sequence).

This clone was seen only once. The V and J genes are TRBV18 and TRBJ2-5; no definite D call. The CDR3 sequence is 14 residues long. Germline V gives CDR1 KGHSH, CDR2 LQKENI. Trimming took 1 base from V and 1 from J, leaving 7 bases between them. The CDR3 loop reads CASSPQLTQETQYF. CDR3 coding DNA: TGTGCCAGCTCACCACAGCTTACCCAAGAGACCCAGTACTTC.

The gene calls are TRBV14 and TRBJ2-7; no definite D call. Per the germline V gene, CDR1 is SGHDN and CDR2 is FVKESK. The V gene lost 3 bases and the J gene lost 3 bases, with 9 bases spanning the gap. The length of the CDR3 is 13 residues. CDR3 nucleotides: TGTGCCAGCAGCCACGCGATGGGCTACGAGCAGTACTTC. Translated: CASSHAMGYEQYF.

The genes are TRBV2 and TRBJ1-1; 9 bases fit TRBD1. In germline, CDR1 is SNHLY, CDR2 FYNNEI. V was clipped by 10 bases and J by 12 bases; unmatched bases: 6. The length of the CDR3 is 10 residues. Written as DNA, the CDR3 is TGTGCCACCCACAGGGGGCGCACTTTCTTT. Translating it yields CATHRGRTFF.

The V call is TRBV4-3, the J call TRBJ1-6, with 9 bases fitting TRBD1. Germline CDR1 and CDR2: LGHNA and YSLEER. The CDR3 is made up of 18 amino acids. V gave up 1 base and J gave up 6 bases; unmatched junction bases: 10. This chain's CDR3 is CASSQAIVTGQGNSPLHF. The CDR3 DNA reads TGCGCCAGCAGCCAAGCCATCGTTACGGGACAGGGTAATTCACCCCTCCACTTT.

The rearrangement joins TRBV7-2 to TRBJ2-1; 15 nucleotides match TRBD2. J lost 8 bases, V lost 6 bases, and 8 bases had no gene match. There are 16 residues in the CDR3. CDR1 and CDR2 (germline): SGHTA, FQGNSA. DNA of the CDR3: TGTGCCAGCAGTTTTGGGACTAGCGGGGGGTGGGATGAGCAGTTCTTC. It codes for CASSFGTSGGWDEQFF.

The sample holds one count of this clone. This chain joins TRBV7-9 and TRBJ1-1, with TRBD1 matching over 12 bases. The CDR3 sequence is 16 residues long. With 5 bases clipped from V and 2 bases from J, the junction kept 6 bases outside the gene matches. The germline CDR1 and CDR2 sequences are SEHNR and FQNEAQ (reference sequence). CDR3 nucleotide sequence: TGTGCCAGCAGCCCCCGAGGGACAGGGGGCAACACTGAAGCTTTCTTT. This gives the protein CASSPRGTGGNTEAFF.

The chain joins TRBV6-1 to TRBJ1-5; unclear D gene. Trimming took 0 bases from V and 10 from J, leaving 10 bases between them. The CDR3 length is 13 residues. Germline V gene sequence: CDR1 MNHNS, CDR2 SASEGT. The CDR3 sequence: CASSEAKGFPQHF. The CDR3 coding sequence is TGTGCCAGCAGTGAAGCGAAGGGATTTCCCCAGCATTTT.

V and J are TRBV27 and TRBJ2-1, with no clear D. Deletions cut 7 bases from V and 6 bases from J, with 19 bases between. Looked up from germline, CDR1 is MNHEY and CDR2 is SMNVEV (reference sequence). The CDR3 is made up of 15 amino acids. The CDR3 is CASTPRTRFGNEQFF. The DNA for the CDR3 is TGTGCCAGCACCCCCCGGACGAGGTTCGGCAATGAGCAGTTCTTC.